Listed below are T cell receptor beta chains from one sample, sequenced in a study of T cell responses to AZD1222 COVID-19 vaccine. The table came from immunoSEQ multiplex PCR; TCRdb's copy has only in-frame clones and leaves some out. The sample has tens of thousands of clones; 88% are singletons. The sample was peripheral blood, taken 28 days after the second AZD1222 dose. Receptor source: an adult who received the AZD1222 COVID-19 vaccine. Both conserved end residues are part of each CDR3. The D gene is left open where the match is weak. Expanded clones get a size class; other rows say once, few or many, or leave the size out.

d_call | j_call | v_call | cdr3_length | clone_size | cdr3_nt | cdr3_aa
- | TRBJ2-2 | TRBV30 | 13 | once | TGTGCCTGGAACAGGGTAGAGAACGGGGAGCTGTTTTTT | CAWNRVENGELFF
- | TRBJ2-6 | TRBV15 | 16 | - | TGTGCCACCAGCAGAGGGTCAGGGGGGCGGGCCAACGTCCTGACTTTC | CATSRGSGGRANVLTF
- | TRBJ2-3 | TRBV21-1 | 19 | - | TGTGCCAGCAGCAAAAGGGGCGGGGGACAGGGAGGGCAAACAGATACGCAGTATTTT | CASSKRGGGQGGQTDTQYF
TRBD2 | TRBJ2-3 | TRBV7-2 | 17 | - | TGTGCCAGCAGCTCCCCAAGGGCGGGGGGAATCACAGATACGCAGTATTTT | CASSSPRAGGITDTQYF
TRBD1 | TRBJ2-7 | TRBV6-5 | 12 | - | TGTGCCGGCCGGACAGGGGCCTACGAGCAGTACTTC | CAGRTGAYEQYF
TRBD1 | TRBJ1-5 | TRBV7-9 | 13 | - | TGTGCCAGCAGCTGGGACAGAGATCAGCCCCAGCATTTT | CASSWDRDQPQHF
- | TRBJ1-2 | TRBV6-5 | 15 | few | TGTGCCAGCAGCTTGGAGGGGGGAGACGTCTATGGCTACACCTTC | CASSLEGGDVYGYTF
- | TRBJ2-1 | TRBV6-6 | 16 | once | TGTGCCAGCAGATCCGCCGGGGAAGGCTCCTACAATGAGCAGTTCTTC | CASRSAGEGSYNEQFF
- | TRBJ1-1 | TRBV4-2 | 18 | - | TGTGCCAGCAGCCGACGACGGGGGGTGCAGGTAGTGAACACTGAAGCTTTCTTT | CASSRRRGVQVVNTEAFF
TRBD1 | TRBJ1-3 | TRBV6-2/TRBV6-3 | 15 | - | TGTGCCAGCAGTTTTTGGACAGGGGCTGGAAACACCATATATTTT | CASSFWTGAGNTIYF
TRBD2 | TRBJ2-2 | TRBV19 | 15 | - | TGTGCCAGTAGTATTTTGGCGGGGGTGGCCGGGGAGCTGTTTTTT | CASSILAGVAGELFF
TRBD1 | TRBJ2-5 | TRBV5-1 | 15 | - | TGCGCCAGCAGCAACCGGGACAGGGGAAGAGAGACCCAGTACTTC | CASSNRDRGRETQYF
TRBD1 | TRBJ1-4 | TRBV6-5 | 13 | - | TGTGCCAGCAAGAGACAGGGACCTGAAAAACTGTTTTTT | CASKRQGPEKLFF
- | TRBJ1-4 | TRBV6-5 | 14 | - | TGTGCCAGCAGTTACTCTTCAACTAATGAAAAACTGTTTTTT | CASSYSSTNEKLFF
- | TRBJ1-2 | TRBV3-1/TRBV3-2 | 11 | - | TGTGCCAGCAGCGAAAGGGCTGGCTACACCTTC | CASSERAGYTF
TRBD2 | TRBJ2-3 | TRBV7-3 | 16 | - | TGTGCCAGCAGCCTAATAGCGGGGGTCAGCACAGATACGCAGTATTTT | CASSLIAGVSTDTQYF
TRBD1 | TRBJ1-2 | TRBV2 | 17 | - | TGTGCCAGCAGTGTCAGCAGGACAGGGGGCTATCGGGTTGGCTACACCTTC | CASSVSRTGGYRVGYTF
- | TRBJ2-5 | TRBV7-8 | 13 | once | TGTGCCAGCAAGCTGGCGGTCCAAGAGACCCAGTACTTC | CASKLAVQETQYF
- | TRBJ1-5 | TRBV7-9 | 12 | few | TGTGCCAGCAGCTTAGTTGAAACGCCCCAGCATTTT | CASSLVETPQHF
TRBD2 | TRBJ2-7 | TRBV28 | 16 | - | TGTGCCAGCAGTTCCCCGGGGGGAGCAGGCCGGTACGAGCAGTACTTC | CASSSPGGAGRYEQYF
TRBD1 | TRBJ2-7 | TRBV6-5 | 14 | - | TGTGCCAGCAGGGGGGGACAGGGGGTCTACGAGCAGTACTTC | CASRGGQGVYEQYF
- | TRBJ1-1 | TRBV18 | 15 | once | TGTGCCAGCTCACCTAACAGGGTAAGGCGGACTGAAGCTTTCTTT | CASSPNRVRRTEAFF
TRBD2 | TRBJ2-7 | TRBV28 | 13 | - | TGTGCCAGCAGTTTTCAGGGAGGGTACGAGCAGTACTTC | CASSFQGGYEQYF
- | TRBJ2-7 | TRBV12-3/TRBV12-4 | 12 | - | TGTGCCAGCAGTCCAGGAGGGCGCGAGCAGTACTTC | CASSPGGREQYF
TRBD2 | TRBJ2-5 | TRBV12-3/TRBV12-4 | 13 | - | TGTGCCAGCAGTTCCCGGACTAGCGCGACCCAGTACTTC | CASSSRTSATQYF
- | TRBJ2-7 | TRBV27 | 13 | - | TGTGCCAGCAGTTCGGACGGAAGCTACGAGCAGTACTTC | CASSSDGSYEQYF
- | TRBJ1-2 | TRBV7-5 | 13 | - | TGTGCCAGTAAGGGACAGGGGCTCGATGGCTACACCTTC | CASKGQGLDGYTF
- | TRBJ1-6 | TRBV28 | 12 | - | TGTGCCAGCACCCCCCCGCGAGGGCCCCTCCACTTT | CASTPPRGPLHF
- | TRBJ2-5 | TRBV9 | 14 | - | TGTGCCAGCAGCGTAGAGGGGGACCAAGAGACCCAGTACTTC | CASSVEGDQETQYF
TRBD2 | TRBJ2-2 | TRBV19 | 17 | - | TGTGCCAGTACCCGACGTCCAGCGGGGGGAGACACCGGGGAGCTGTTTTTT | CASTRRPAGGDTGELFF
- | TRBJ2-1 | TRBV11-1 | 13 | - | TGTGCCAGCAGCGGAACGAATTACAATGAGCAGTTCTTC | CASSGTNYNEQFF
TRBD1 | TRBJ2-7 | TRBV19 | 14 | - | TGTGCCAGTAGTATCCCGGACAGGGGTTACGAGCAGTACTTC | CASSIPDRGYEQYF
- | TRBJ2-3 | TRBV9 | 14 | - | TGTGCCAGCAGCGGGGGGCGGGCCGCAGATACGCAGTATTTT | CASSGGRAADTQYF
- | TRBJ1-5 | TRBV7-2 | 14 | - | TGTGCCAGCAGCTTAGTTCGGGGCAATCAGCCCCAGCATTTT | CASSLVRGNQPQHF
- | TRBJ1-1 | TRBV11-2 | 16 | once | TGTGCCAGCAGCCCCCGAGGGGGGGGCCCTCTCACTGAAGCTTTCTTT | CASSPRGGGPLTEAFF
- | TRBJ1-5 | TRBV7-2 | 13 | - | TGTGCCAGCAGCTTAGTAGTGAGTCAGCCCCAGCATTTT | CASSLVVSQPQHF
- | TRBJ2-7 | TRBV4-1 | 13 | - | TGCGCCAGCAGCTTACCAGGGTCCTACGAGCAGTACTTC | CASSLPGSYEQYF
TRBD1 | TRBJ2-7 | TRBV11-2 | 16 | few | TGTGCCAGCAGCTTAGTCTACCGGGACAGGGGGCCCGAGCAGTACTTC | CASSLVYRDRGPEQYF
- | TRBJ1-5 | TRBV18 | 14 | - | TGTGCCAGCTCATCCCAAGAGCAAGATCAGCCCCAGCATTTT | CASSSQEQDQPQHF
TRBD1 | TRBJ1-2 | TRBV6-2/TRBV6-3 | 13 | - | TGTGCCAGCAGTCCACAGGGGGACTATGGCTACACCTTC | CASSPQGDYGYTF
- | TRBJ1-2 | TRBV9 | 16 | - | TGTGCCAGCAGCCGAGCAAATCCCGCGGGGAGCTATGGCTACACCTTC | CASSRANPAGSYGYTF
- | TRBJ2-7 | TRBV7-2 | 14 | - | TGTGCCAGCAGCTTAGAATTGGCAAACTACGAGCAGTACTTC | CASSLELANYEQYF
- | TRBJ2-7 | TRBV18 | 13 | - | TGTGCCAGCTCACCAGTGGGGGGTAGCGAGCAGTACTTC | CASSPVGGSEQYF
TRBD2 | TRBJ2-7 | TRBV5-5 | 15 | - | TGTGCCAGCAGCTCGACCGGACTAGATGGTCGCGAGCAGTACTTC | CASSSTGLDGREQYF
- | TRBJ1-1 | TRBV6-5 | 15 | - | TGTGCCAGCAGTTACTCGACCCCCCGTGGGGCTGAAGCTTTCTTT | CASSYSTPRGAEAFF
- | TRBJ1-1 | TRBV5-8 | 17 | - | TGTGCCAGCAGCTTTGGCAGGAACTCCCGAAGGAACACTGAAGCTTTCTTT | CASSFGRNSRRNTEAFF
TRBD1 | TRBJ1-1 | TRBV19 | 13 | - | TGTGCCAGTACGGGACAGGGGGCGTTTGAAGCTTTCTTT | CASTGQGAFEAFF
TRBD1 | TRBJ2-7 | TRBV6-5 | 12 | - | TGTGCCAGCAGTCGGACAGGGGGCGAACAGTACTTC | CASSRTGGEQYF
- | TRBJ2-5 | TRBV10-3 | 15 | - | TGTGCCATCAGTGAGTCGAACGGTAGGGAAGAGACCCAGTACTTC | CAISESNGREETQYF
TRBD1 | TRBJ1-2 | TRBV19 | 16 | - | TGTGCCAGTAGTACGGGACAGGGCAAGAAAAACTATGGCTACACCTTC | CASSTGQGKKNYGYTF
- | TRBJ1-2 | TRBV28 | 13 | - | TGTGCCAGCAGCTGGCAGGGGAACTATGGCTACACCTTC | CASSWQGNYGYTF
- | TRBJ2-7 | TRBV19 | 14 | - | TGTGCCAGTAAGGTGGGCTCTGGAGATTACGAGCAGTACTTC | CASKVGSGDYEQYF